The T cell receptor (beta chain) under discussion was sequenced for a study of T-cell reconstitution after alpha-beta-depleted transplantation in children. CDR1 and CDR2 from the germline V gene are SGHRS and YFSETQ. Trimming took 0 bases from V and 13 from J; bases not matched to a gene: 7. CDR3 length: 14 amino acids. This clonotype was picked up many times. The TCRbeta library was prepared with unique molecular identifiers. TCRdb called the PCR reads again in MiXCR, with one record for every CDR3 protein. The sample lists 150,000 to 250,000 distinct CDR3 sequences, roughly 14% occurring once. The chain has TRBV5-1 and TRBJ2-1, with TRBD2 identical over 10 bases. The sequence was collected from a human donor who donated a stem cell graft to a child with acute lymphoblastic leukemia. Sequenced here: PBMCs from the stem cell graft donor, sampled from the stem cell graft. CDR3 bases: TGCGCCAGCAGCTTGGAGGGCCTAGCGGGAGACCAGTTCTTC. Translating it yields CASSLEGLAGDQFF.